Below, one T cell receptor beta chain is given with its context. During the second nested PCR, blocking oligonucleotides suppressed genes that were not paired. TCRdb fed the emulsion pairing reads into MiXCR, producing one record per CDR3 protein. This sample yields roughly 39,000 distinct CDR3 sequences, of which less than 55% are seen a single time; less than 70% belongs to the top ten. CDR1 is LNHDA, CDR2 SQIVND, per germline (reference sequence). Trimming removed 3 bases at V and 2 bases at J, with 12 bases between. This CDR3 contains 15 residues. This sample was included in a study of T cell repertoires in breast cancer. The expanded emulsion RT-PCR method captured paired alpha and beta chains from CD8+ T cells.

This receptor was obtained from a pool of human donors with breast cancer or a healthy control (not recorded which). The chain has TRBV19 and TRBJ2-3, with a tentative D call TRBD2 (6 bases). Sequencing input: CD8+ T cells. The DNA of the CDR3 is TGTGCCAGTAGTATGACAGCGGGCGTCACAGATACGCAGTATTTT. Residues: CASSMTAGVTDTQYF.